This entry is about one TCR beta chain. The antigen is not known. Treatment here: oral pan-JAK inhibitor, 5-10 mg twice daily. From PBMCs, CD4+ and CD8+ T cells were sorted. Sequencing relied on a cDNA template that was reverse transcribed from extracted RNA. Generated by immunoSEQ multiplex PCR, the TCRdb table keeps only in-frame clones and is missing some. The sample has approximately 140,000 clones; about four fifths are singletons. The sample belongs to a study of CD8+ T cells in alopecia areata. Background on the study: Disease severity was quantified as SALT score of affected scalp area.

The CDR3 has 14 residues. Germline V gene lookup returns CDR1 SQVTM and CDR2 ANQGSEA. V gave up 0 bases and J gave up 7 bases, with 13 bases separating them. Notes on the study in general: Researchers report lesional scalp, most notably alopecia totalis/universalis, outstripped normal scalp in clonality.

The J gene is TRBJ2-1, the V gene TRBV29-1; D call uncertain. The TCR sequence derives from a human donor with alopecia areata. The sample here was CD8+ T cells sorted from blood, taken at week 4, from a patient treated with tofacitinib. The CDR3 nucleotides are TGCAGCGTTGAAGATCTTGGGCCTCGGAATGAGCAGTTCTTC. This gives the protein CSVEDLGPRNEQFF.